The 5 T cell receptor beta chains presented below share a single source sample, sequenced in a study of shared clonotypes between healthy human individuals. The repertoire was sequenced with immunoSEQ multiplex PCR; TCRdb's copy has only in-frame clones and lacks some. The repertoire holds about 1.1 million clones, with around 78% as singletons. The sequencing input was memory CD4+ T cells from PBMCs. Subset indicated: CD45RA-negative fraction. The receptors shown here come from a man between 18 and 35 years old in good health. Some clones in this sample may be carry-over from other donors' samples.

V is TRBV7-8 and J is TRBJ2-3; no clear D. This CDR3 spans 15 amino acids. Trimming removed 4 bases at V and 0 bases at J, with 11 bases between. In germline, CDR1 is SGHVS, CDR2 FQNEAQ. The CDR3 spells CASSYRPGSTDTQYF. The CDR3 bases are TGTGCCAGCAGCTATCGGCCTGGAAGCACAGATACGCAGTATTTT.

This clone was seen only a few times. Other DNA sequences in this specimen translate into the identical CDR3. V gene TRBV28 combines with J gene TRBJ1-1; D call uncertain. The CDR3 loop spans 14 amino acids. Germline V gene data show CDR1 as MDHEN and CDR2 as SYDVKM. V shed 6 bases and J shed 0 bases, with 11 bases lying between them. This CDR3 is CASRTGTVNTEAFF. The CDR3 bases are TGTGCCAGCAGGACGGGTACGGTGAACACTGAAGCTTTCTTT.

This chain connects TRBV5-4 to TRBJ2-3, with D maybe TRBD1 (6 bases). V was trimmed by 0 bases and J by 2 bases, leaving 10 bases between them. Looked up from germline, CDR1 is SGHNT and CDR2 is YYREEE (reference sequence). The CDR3 covers 15 residues. CDR3 DNA sequence: TGTGCCAGCAGCTTGGATGACAGGCTCACAGATACGCAGTATTTT. Amino acids: CASSLDDRLTDTQYF. Drawing the rest from reference TRBV5-4 and TRBJ2-3, the complete variable domain is ETGVTQSPTHLIKTRGQQVTLRCSSQSGHNTVSWYQQALGQGPQFIFQYYREEENGRGNFPPRFSGLQFPNYSSELNVNALELDDSALYLCASSLDDRLTDTQYFGPGTRLTVL.

The V and J genes are TRBV5-1 and TRBJ2-7; 8 nucleotides agree with TRBD1. This CDR3 has 15 amino acids. The V gene's germline CDR1 is SGHRS and CDR2 YFSETQ. V shed 4 bases and J 6 bases; nucleotides not matched to a gene: 12. Here the CDR3 reads CASSDLSGTGIEQYF. CDR3 DNA sequence: TGCGCCAGCAGCGACCTTTCCGGGACAGGAATCGAGCAGTACTTC.

The chain uses TRBV4-3 and TRBJ2-6; D is ambiguous. V was shortened by 1 base and J by 0 bases, with 7 bases between the two germline ends. In germline, CDR1 is LGHNA, CDR2 YSLEER. This CDR3 is built from 16 residues. The CDR3: CASSQGGGSGANVLTF. CDR3 coding DNA: TGCGCCAGCAGCCAAGGAGGCGGCTCTGGGGCCAACGTCCTGACTTTC.